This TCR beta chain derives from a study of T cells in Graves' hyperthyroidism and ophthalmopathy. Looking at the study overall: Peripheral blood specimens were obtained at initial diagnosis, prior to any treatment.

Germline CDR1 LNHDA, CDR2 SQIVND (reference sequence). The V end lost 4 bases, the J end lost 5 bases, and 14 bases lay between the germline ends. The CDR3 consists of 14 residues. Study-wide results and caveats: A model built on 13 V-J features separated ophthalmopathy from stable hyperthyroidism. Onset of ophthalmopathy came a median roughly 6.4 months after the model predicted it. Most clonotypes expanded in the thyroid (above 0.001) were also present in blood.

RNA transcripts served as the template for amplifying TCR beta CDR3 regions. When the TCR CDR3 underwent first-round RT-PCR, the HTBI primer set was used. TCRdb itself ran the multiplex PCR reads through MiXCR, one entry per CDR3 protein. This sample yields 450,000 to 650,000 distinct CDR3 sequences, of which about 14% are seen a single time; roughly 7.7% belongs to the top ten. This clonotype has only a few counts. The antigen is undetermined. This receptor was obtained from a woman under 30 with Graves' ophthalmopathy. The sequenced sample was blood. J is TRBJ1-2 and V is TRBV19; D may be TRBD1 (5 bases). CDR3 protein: CASSRSGAKYGYTF. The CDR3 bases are TGTGCCAGTAGTAGATCCGGGGCGAAATATGGCTACACCTTC.